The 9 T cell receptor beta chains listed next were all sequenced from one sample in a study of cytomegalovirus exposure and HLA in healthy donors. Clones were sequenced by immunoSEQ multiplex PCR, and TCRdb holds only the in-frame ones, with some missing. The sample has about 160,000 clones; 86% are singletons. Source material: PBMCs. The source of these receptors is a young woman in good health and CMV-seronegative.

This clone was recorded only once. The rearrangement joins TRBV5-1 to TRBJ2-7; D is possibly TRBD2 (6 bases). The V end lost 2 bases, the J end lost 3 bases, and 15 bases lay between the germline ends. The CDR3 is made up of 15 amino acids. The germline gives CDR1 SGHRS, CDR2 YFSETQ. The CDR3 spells CASSLTGALIYEQYF. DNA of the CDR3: TGCGCCAGCAGCTTAACGGGAGCCTTAATCTACGAGCAGTACTTC.

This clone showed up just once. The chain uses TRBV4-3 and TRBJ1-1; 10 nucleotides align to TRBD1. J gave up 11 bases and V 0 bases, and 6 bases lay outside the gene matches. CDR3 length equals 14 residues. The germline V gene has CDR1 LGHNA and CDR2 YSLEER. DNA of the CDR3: TGCGCCAGCAGCCAAGACGACAGGGGGCTAACGGCTTTCTTT. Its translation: CASSQDDRGLTAFF.

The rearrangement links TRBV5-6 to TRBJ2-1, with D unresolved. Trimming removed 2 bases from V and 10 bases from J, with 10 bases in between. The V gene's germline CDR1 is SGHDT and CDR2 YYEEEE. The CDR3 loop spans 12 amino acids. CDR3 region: CASSFLIAEQFF. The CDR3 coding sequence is TGTGCCAGCAGCTTCCTCATAGCCGAGCAGTTCTTC.

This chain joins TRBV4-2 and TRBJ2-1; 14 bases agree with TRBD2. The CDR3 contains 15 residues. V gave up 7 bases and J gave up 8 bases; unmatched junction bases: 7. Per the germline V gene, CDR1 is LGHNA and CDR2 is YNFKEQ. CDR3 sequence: CASTGTSGSVDEQFF. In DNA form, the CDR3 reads TGTGCCAGCACCGGGACTAGCGGGAGTGTGGATGAGCAGTTCTTC.

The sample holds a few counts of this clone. CDR3 loop: CASSLVKGPNTEAFF. The CDR3 region has the DNA TGTGCCAGCAGCTTAGTGAAGGGGCCTAACACTGAAGCTTTCTTT. This rearrangement joins TRBV11-1 to TRBJ1-1, with D perhaps TRBD1 (5 bases). Trimming left V 1 base short and J 2 bases short, with 11 bases between. The CDR3 length is 15 residues. The V gene's germline CDR1 is SGHAT and CDR2 FQDESV (reference sequence).

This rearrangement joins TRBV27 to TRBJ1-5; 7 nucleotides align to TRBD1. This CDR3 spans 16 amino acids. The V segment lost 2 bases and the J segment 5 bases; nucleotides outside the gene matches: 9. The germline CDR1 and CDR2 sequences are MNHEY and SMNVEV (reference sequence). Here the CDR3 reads CASSLTGATDYQPQHF. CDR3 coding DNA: TGTGCCAGCAGTTTAACAGGGGCAACGGATTATCAGCCCCAGCATTTT.

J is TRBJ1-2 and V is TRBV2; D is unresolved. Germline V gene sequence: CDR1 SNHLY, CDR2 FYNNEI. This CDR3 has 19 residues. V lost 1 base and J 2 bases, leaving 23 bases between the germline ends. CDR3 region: CASSEGWAFPTSPNYGYTF. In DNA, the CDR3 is TGTGCCAGCAGTGAAGGTTGGGCCTTCCCTACGTCCCCCAACTATGGCTACACCTTC.

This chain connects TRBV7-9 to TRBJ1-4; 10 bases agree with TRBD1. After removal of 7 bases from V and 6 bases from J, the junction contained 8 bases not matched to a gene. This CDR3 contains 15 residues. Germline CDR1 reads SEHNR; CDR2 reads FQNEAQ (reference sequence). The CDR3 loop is CASNRRTGGDEKLFF. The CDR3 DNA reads TGTGCCAGCAACCGAAGGACAGGGGGGGATGAAAAACTGTTTTTT.

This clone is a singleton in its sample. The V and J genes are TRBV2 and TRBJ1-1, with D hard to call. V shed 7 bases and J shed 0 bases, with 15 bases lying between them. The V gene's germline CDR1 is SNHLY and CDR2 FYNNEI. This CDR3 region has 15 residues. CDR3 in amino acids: CASITTPWVNTEAFF. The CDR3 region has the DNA TGTGCCAGCATTACGACTCCCTGGGTGAACACTGAAGCTTTCTTT.